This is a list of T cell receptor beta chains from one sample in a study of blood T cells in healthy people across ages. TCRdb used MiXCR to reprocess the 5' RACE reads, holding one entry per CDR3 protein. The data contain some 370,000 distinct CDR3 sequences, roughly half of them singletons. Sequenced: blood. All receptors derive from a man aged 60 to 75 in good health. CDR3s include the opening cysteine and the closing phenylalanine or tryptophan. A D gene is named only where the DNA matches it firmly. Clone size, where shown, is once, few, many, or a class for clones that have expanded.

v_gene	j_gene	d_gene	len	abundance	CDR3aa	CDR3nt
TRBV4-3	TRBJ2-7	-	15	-	CASSQVYTSPYEQYF	TGCGCCAGCAGCCAAGTATACACTAGCCCCTACGAGCAGTACTTC
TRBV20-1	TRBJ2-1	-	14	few	CSALGRDTYNEQFF	TGCAGTGCTCTCGGCAGGGATACCTACAATGAGCAGTTCTTC
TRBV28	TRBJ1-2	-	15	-	CASSLGQGTLGGYTF	TGTGCCAGCAGTTTGGGGCAGGGGACCCTGGGAGGCTACACCTTC
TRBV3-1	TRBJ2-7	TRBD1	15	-	CASRQGTGGLYEQYF	TGTGCCAGCAGACAAGGGACAGGGGGACTTTACGAGCAGTACTTC
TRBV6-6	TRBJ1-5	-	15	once	CASSLPDNSNQPQHF	TGTGCCAGCAGTTTACCAGACAATAGCAATCAGCCTCAGCATTTT
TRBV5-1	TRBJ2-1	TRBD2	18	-	CASSLVPWSGGPQNEQFF	TGCGCCAGCAGCTTGGTTCCATGGAGCGGGGGGCCCCAGAATGAGCAGTTCTTC
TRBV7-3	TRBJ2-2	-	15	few	CASSPQGVGTGELFF	TGTGCCAGCAGCCCCCAGGGTGTGGGCACCGGGGAGCTGTTTTTT
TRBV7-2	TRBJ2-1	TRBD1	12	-	CASSIPGTVKFF	TGTGCCAGCAGCATCCCCGGGACAGTAAAGTTCTTC
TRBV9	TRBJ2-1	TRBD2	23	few	CASSVGWGRGRTRGSSSYNEQFF	TGTGCCAGCAGCGTAGGATGGGGTCGCGGGAGGACTAGAGGGTCAAGCTCCTACAATGAGCAGTTCTTC
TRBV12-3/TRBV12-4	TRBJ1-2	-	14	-	CASIPDRVFYGYTF	TGTGCCAGCATCCCCGACAGAGTCTTCTATGGCTACACCTTC
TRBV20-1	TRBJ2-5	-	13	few	CSARDPLGETQYF	TGCAGTGCTAGGGACCCCCTGGGGGAGACCCAGTACTTC
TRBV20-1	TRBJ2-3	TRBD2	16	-	CSARAGTSGNTDTQYF	TGCAGTGCTAGAGCAGGGACTAGCGGGAACACAGATACGCAGTATTTT
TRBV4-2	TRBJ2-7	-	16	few	CASSQDWAGMPYEQYF	TGTGCCAGCAGCCAAGATTGGGCGGGAATGCCCTACGAGCAGTACTTC
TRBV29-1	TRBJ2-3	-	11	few	CSVEEPDTQYF	TGCAGCGTTGAAGAGCCAGATACGCAGTATTTT
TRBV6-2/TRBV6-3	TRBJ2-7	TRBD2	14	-	CASRPSGSYNEQYF	TGTGCCAGCAGACCAAGCGGGAGCTACAATGAGCAGTACTTC
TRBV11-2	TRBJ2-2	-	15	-	CASSLAQTNTGKLFF	TGTGCCAGCAGCTTAGCCCAGACCAACACCGGGAAGCTGTTTTTT
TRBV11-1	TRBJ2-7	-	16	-	CASSGGVVSFSYEQYF	TGTGCCAGCAGCGGTGGGGTTGTCTCGTTCTCCTACGAGCAGTACTTC
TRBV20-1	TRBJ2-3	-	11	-	CSANREFTQYF	TGCAGTGCCAACAGGGAATTTACGCAGTATTTT
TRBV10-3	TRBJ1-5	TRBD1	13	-	CAVGQGANQPQHF	TGTGCCGTCGGACAGGGCGCTAATCAGCCCCAGCATTTT
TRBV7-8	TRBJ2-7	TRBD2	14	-	CASSLGGIKYEQYF	TGTGCCAGCAGCTTGGGGGGGATCAAATACGAGCAGTACTTC
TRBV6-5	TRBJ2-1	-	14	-	CASSYSREYNEQFF	TGTGCCAGCAGTTACTCCAGGGAGTACAATGAGCAGTTCTTC
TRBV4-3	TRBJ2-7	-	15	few	CASSQARLSSYEQYF	TGCGCCAGCAGCCAAGCTAGATTGAGCTCCTACGAGCAGTACTTC
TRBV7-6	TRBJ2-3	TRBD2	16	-	CASSLGGSGRTDTQYF	TGTGCCAGCAGCTTAGGGGGCAGCGGGAGGACAGATACGCAGTATTTT
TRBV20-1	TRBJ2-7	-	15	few	CSARQRVLTSYEQYF	TGCAGTGCTAGACAGCGGGTCCTTACATCCTACGAGCAGTACTTC
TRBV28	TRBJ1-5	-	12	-	CASRGSNQPQHF	TGTGCCAGCAGGGGTAGCAATCAGCCCCAGCATTTT
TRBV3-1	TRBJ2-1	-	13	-	CASSQGRINEQFF	TGTGCCAGCAGCCAAGGAAGGATCAATGAGCAGTTCTTC
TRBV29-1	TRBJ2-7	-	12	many	CSVGRVPYEQYF	TGCAGCGTTGGCAGGGTCCCCTACGAGCAGTACTTC
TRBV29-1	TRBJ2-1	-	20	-	CSVVGGGVPGGTSSYNEQFF	TGCAGCGTTGTGGGAGGCGGGGTTCCCGGAGGGACAAGCTCCTACAATGAGCAGTTCTTC
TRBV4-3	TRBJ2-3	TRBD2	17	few	CASSQGLAGGPTDTQYF	TGCGCCAGCAGCCAAGGACTAGCGGGAGGGCCCACAGATACGCAGTATTTT
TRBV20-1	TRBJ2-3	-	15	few	CSWGGQGRGTDTQYF	TGCAGTTGGGGCGGGCAGGGTCGTGGCACAGATACGCAGTATTTT